A selection of T cell receptor beta chains follows, all from one sample in a study of blood T cell repertoires in COVID-19. Clones were sequenced by immunoSEQ multiplex PCR, and TCRdb holds only the in-frame ones, with some missing. The sample shows about 250,000 clones, approximately 85% of them seen only once. Sequencing used peripheral blood. The receptors were sampled from a human donor with COVID-19, enrolled during active disease. The donor label of this sample is uncertain. The CDR3 runs from the conserved cysteine through the conserved F or W. The D gene is left open where the match is weak.

TRBD1	TRBV29-1	TRBJ1-1	CSVGTGGNTEAFF	TGCAGCGTTGGGACAGGGGGGAACACTGAAGCTTTCTTT
.	TRBV11-2	TRBJ1-1	CASSPGGVPEAFF	TGTGCCAGCAGCCCCGGGGGGGTCCCTGAAGCTTTCTTT
.	TRBV7-9	TRBJ1-3	CASSLGGDSGNTIYF	TGTGCCAGCAGCTTAGGCGGGGACTCTGGAAACACCATATATTTT
TRBD1	TRBV30	TRBJ1-2	CAWSEETGVGYTF	TGTGCCTGGAGTGAGGAGACAGGGGTCGGCTACACCTTC
.	TRBV27	TRBJ2-3	CASSSTINRDRVNTQYF	TGTGCCAGCAGTTCAACTATCAACAGGGACCGAGTGAATACGCAGTATTTT
TRBD2	TRBV6-4	TRBJ2-2	CASSLLAGGGELFF	TGTGCCAGCAGTTTACTAGCGGGAGGCGGGGAGCTGTTTTTT
.	TRBV6-6	TRBJ2-7	CASSSEGLTYEQYF	TGTGCCAGCAGTTCCGAGGGACTGACCTACGAGCAGTACTTC
.	TRBV15	TRBJ1-5	CATSIPGNQPQHF	TGTGCCACCAGCATACCAGGCAATCAGCCCCAGCATTTT
.	TRBV19	TRBJ2-3	CASSIAGITTDTQYF	TGTGCCAGTAGTATAGCGGGAATCACCACAGATACGCAGTATTTT
.	TRBV7-9	TRBJ2-1	CASSFTSPTYAEQFF	TGTGCCAGCAGCTTTACTAGCCCAACGTACGCGGAGCAGTTCTTC